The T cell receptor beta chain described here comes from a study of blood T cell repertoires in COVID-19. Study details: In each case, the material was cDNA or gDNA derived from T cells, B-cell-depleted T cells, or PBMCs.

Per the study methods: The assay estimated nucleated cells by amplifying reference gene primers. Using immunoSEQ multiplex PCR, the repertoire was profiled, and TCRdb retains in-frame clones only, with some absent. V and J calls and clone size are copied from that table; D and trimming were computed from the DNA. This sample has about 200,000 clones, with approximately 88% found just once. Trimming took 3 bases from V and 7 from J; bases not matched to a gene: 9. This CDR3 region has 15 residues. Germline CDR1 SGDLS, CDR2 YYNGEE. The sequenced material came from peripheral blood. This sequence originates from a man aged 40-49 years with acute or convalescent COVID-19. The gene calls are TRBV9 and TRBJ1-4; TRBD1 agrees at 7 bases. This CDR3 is CASSALGGAGEKLFF. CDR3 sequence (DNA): TGTGCCAGCAGCGCCTTAGGGGGCGCGGGTGAAAAACTGTTTTTT.